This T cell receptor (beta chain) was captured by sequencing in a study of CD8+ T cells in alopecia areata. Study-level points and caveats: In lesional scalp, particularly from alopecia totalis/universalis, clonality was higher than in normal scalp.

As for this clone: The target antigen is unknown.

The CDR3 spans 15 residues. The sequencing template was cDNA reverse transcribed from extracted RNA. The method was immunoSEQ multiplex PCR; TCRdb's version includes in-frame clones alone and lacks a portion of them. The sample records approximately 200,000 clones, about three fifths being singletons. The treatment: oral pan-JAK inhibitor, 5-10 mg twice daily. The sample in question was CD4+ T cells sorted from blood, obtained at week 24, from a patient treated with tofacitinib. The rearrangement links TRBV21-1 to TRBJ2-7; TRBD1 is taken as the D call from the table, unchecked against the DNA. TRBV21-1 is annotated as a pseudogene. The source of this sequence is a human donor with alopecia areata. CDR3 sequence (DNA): TGTGCCAGCATCAAGGGACAGGGGTTAGCCTACGAGCAGTACTTC. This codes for CASIKGQGLAYEQYF.